The subject of this entry is one T cell receptor beta chain. Under the authors' procedure: How many nucleated cells were present was estimated from reference gene primer amplification. Using immunoSEQ multiplex PCR, the repertoire was profiled, and TCRdb retains in-frame clones only, with some absent. V and J calls and clone size are given by that table; D and trimming were obtained from the DNA. The data hold about 75,000 clones, with roughly 90% observed a single time. This record comes from a study of blood T cell repertoires in COVID-19. Per germline, CDR1 SGHDT and CDR2 YYEEEE. Trimming cost V 2 bases and J 7 bases, with 18 bases left between them. The CDR3 is 15 residues long.

Sequenced sample: peripheral blood. The TCR was taken from a woman in her forties or fifties with acute or convalescent COVID-19. The rearrangement uses TRBV5-6 and TRBJ1-2, with no clear D. CDR3 sequence: CASSLEQTSHLGYTF. CDR3 sequence (DNA): TGTGCCAGCAGCTTAGAACAGACGTCCCACCTTGGCTACACCTTC.